This passage covers 31 T cell receptor beta chains from one sample sequenced in a study of cytomegalovirus exposure and HLA in healthy donors. In the PCR, 60 Vbeta and 13 Jbeta primers were used. The protocol was immunoSEQ multiplex PCR, while the TCRdb copy is restricted to in-frame clones and leaves out a portion. The sample shows 120,000 to 150,000 clones, roughly 80% of them seen only once. Sequenced material: PBMCs. These receptors all stem from a woman between 50 and 59 years old in good health and CMV-seronegative.

V and J are TRBV19 and TRBJ1-2; D gene unclear. The CDR3 loop spans 16 amino acids. Trimming pared 0 bases from V and 6 bases from J, leaving 17 bases between. Germline CDR1 reads LNHDA; CDR2 reads SQIVND (reference sequence). The CDR3 is CASSIDRGGGIDGYTF. CDR3 DNA sequence: TGTGCCAGTAGTATAGATCGGGGAGGAGGGATTGATGGCTACACCTTC.

The chain employs TRBV6-4 and TRBJ2-1, with 9 positions matching TRBD2. Unmatched junction bases numbered 8, after V lost 6 bases and J lost 5 bases. The V gene's germline CDR1 is MRHNA and CDR2 SNTAGT. This CDR3 comprises 15 residues. CDR3 bases: TGTGCCAGCAGCTCAGCGGGGGGCAGGAACAATGAGCAGTTCTTC. This gives the protein CASSSAGGRNNEQFF.

CDR3: CASSPPASIRGYTF. Written as DNA, the CDR3 is TGTGCCAGCAGCCCTCCCGCCTCCATTCGGGGCTACACCTTC. The chain combines TRBV7-2 with TRBJ1-2; D unclear. The V gene lost 5 bases and the J gene lost 8 bases, with 18 bases spanning the gap. The CDR3 is 14 amino acids. In germline, CDR1 is SGHTA, CDR2 FQGNSA.

J is TRBJ1-1 and V is TRBV9; maybe TRBD1 (5 bases). V gave up 2 bases and J gave up 3 bases, with 14 bases separating them. The CDR3 has 15 residues. Germline V lookup: CDR1 SGDLS, CDR2 YYNGEE. This chain's CDR3 is CASSVGGSGDTEAFF. The CDR3 nucleotides read TGTGCCAGCAGCGTTGGGGGGAGTGGGGACACTGAAGCTTTCTTT.

V and J are TRBV6-1 and TRBJ2-1, with D perhaps matching TRBD2 (6 bases). This CDR3 region has 15 residues. Germline CDR1 is MNHNS and CDR2 is SASEGT. Trimming stripped 4 bases from V and 13 bases from J, with 23 bases between. The CDR3 region is CASSASFGTLPVQFF. In DNA, the CDR3 is TGTGCCAGCAGTGCAAGCTTCGGGACTCTCCCCGTTCAGTTCTTC.

This chain connects TRBV5-1 to TRBJ2-1; 9 nucleotides match TRBD1. In germline, CDR1 is SGHRS, CDR2 YFSETQ. The ends lost 6 bases at V and 5 bases at J; junction bases unmatched: 12. The CDR3 covers 16 residues. CDR3 nucleotides: TGCGCCAGCATTCCTTTCGCACAGGGGGCGGACAATGAGCAGTTCTTC. It yields the protein CASIPFAQGADNEQFF.

As for this clone: Relative to the germline gene, one junction end is altered; a read error may explain this. The chain links TRBV6-5 to TRBJ1-4; D is possibly TRBD1 (5 bases). Germline loops: CDR1 MNHEY, CDR2 SVGAGI. This CDR3 has 12 residues. Written as DNA, the CDR3 is TGTGCCAGCAGCCCCCGGGGAGGGACGTGGGTTTTT. It encodes CASSPRGGTWVF.

The sample holds one count of this clone. The rearrangement joins TRBV23-1 to TRBJ2-7; 8 nucleotides match TRBD1. TRBV23-1 counts as an open reading frame of uncertain function. Trimming cost V 2 bases and J 2 bases; bases outside gene matches: 14. This CDR3 has 18 amino acids. In nucleotides, the CDR3 is TGCGCCAGCAGTCAACTCAGAGACCGGGACAGGTGGACCTACGAGCAGTACTTC. Protein sequence: CASSQLRDRDRWTYEQYF.

This chain links TRBV28 with TRBJ1-5, with 8 bases identical to TRBD1. This CDR3 spans 16 amino acids. The V gene end was trimmed by 4 bases and the J gene end by 4 bases; junction bases not matched to a gene: 9. Germline-derived CDR1 and CDR2 are MDHEN and SYDVKM. CDR3 nucleotide sequence: TGTGCCAGCAGTTCAGCAGGGGGCGGTTCGAATCAGCCCCAGCATTTT. The encoded protein is CASSSAGGGSNQPQHF.

This chain connects TRBV27 to TRBJ2-3; 10 bases line up with TRBD2. There are 15 residues in the CDR3. The V and J ends lost 5 bases and 5 bases, in that order; junction bases with no gene match: 7. Per germline, CDR1 MNHEY and CDR2 SMNVEV (reference sequence). CDR3 DNA: TGTGCCAGCAGTCTAATAGCGGGGGGCGGAGATACGCAGTATTTT. Encoded protein: CASSLIAGGGDTQYF.

The V gene is TRBV6-4, the J gene TRBJ1-5, with 11 nucleotides matching TRBD1. With 2 bases clipped from V and 6 bases from J, the junction kept 0 bases outside the gene matches. The germline V gene has CDR1 MRHNA and CDR2 SNTAGT. The CDR3 length is 14 residues. The CDR3 reads CASSDGTGGQPQHF. The CDR3 region has the DNA TGTGCCAGCAGTGACGGGACAGGGGGTCAGCCCCAGCATTTT.

The chain combines TRBV9 with TRBJ1-4; 8 nucleotides agree with TRBD1. V lost 0 bases to trimming and J lost 7 bases; unmatched junction nucleotides: 5. Germline lookup yields CDR1 SGDLS and CDR2 YYNGEE. The CDR3 spans 15 residues. In DNA, the CDR3 is TGTGCCAGCAGCGTAGGTCCAGGGGGCGGTGAAAAACTGTTTTTT. This translates into CASSVGPGGGEKLFF.

The genes are TRBV6-6 and TRBJ2-1; maybe TRBD2 (6 bases). There are 16 residues in the CDR3. CDR1 MNHNY and CDR2 SVGAGI come from the germline V gene (reference sequence). The V end lost 6 bases, the J end lost 0 bases, and 15 bases lay between the germline ends. Here the CDR3 reads CASSPNVGGSYNEQFF. DNA of the CDR3: TGTGCCAGCAGCCCCAACGTGGGGGGCTCCTACAATGAGCAGTTCTTC.

The sample holds one count of this clone. CDR3 DNA: TGCGCCAGCAGCTTGGTGGCAGGGGAGGGCACTGAAGCTTTCTTT. This gives the protein CASSLVAGEGTEAFF. The chain combines TRBV5-1 with TRBJ1-1; TRBD1 is a possible D gene (6 bases). Per germline, CDR1 SGHRS and CDR2 YFSETQ. Trimming shortened V by 0 bases and J by 4 bases, and 13 bases separated the two germline ends. The CDR3 is 15 residues long.

The chain recombines TRBV6-1 with TRBJ2-7; possible D gene TRBD2, 6 bases. There are 17 residues in the CDR3. Germline V gives CDR1 MNHNS, CDR2 SASEGT. Trimming took 2 bases from V and 2 from J, leaving 19 bases between them. CDR3 protein: CASSEIGTPALTYEQYF. The DNA of the CDR3 is TGTGCCAGCAGTGAAATCGGGACTCCAGCTCTGACCTACGAGCAGTACTTC.

The rearrangement joins TRBV19 to TRBJ2-2; tentative D call: TRBD2 (6 bases). Trimming removed 7 bases at V and 1 base at J, with 10 bases between. The CDR3 sequence is 14 residues long. Germline CDR1 LNHDA, CDR2 SQIVND (reference sequence). Written as DNA, the CDR3 is TGTGCCAGTACCGGGACTTTGAACACCGGGGAGCTGTTTTTT. It encodes CASTGTLNTGELFF.

This clone has a handful of counts. The rearrangement uses TRBV6-1 and TRBJ2-1; unclear D gene. V was shortened by 3 bases and J by 12 bases, with 12 bases between the two germline ends. This CDR3 is 12 amino acids long. Looked up from germline, CDR1 is MNHNS and CDR2 is SASEGT. The CDR3 loop is CASSDASSVQFF. In nucleotides, the CDR3 is TGTGCCAGCAGTGACGCTTCATCGGTGCAGTTCTTC.

This clone was seen a few times. This chain joins TRBV7-9 and TRBJ1-5, with a possible D match to TRBD1 (5 bases). Germline V gene data show CDR1 as SEHNR and CDR2 as FQNEAQ (reference sequence). CDR3 length equals 14 residues. V lost 3 bases to trimming and J lost 0 bases, with 6 bases between them. The CDR3 protein is CASSFQGSNQPQHF. CDR3 nucleotides: TGTGCCAGCAGCTTTCAGGGTAGCAATCAGCCCCAGCATTTT.

V and J are TRBV2 and TRBJ1-2, with a tentative D call TRBD1 (6 bases). Trimming left V 6 bases short and J 4 bases short, with 27 bases between. There are 18 residues in the CDR3. Germline-derived CDR1 and CDR2 are SNHLY and FYNNEI. This CDR3 reads CASRKPLIPTPGAYGYTF. The CDR3 region has the DNA TGTGCCAGCAGGAAACCTCTCATACCGACGCCAGGGGCCTATGGCTACACCTTC.

This chain joins TRBV30 and TRBJ1-1, with 10 bases identical to TRBD1. With 2 bases clipped from V and 4 bases from J, the junction kept 10 bases outside the gene matches. This CDR3 is built from 16 residues. From germline, CDR1 is GTSNPN and CDR2 SVGIG (reference sequence). DNA for the CDR3: TGTGCCTGGAGTTCCCGGGACAGGGGTCGAGGCACTGAAGCTTTCTTT. This encodes CAWSSRDRGRGTEAFF. Looking up the rest from reference TRBV30 and TRBJ1-1 gives the full variable domain: SQTIHQWPATLVQPVGSPLSLECTVEGTSNPNLYWYRQAAGRGLQLLFYSVGIGQISSEVPQNLSASRPQDRQFILSSKKLLLSDSGFYLCAWSSRDRGRGTEAFFGQGTRLTVV.

The rearrangement joins TRBV4-1 to TRBJ1-4, with D tentatively TRBD1 (5 bases). The V gene lost 1 base and the J gene lost 3 bases, with 12 bases spanning the gap. CDR1 is MGHRA, CDR2 YSYEKL, per germline. This CDR3 spans 16 amino acids. In nucleotides, the CDR3 is TGCGCCAGCAGCCAAGGCTTCGGGGGACCTAATGAAAAACTGTTTTTT. Encoded protein: CASSQGFGGPNEKLFF.

The chain recombines TRBV9 with TRBJ2-7; TRBD1 matches at 11 bases. Germline values: CDR1 SGDLS, CDR2 YYNGEE. J was trimmed by 7 bases and V by 0 bases; bases with no gene match: 3. The CDR3 spans 14 residues. As DNA, the CDR3 is TGTGCCAGCAGCGTAGAGGGACAGGGGGGAGAGCAGTACTTC. Translation gives CASSVEGQGGEQYF.

This chain joins TRBV2 and TRBJ2-7; TRBD1 agrees at 9 bases. The germline V gene has CDR1 SNHLY and CDR2 FYNNEI. The CDR3 loop spans 15 amino acids. Trimming took 0 bases from V and 0 from J; bases not matched to a gene: 0. The CDR3 here is CASSEAGQGSYEQYF. As DNA, the CDR3 is TGTGCCAGCAGTGAAGCGGGACAGGGCTCCTACGAGCAGTACTTC.

V is TRBV10-2 and J is TRBJ1-1; possibly TRBD1 for D (6 bases). Per germline, CDR1 WSHSY and CDR2 SAAADI. With 7 bases removed from V and 8 bases from J, the gap between germline ends came to 23 bases. The length of the CDR3 is 15 residues. This CDR3 reads CASTDQPTWGREAFF. CDR3 sequence (DNA): TGCGCCAGCACCGATCAACCCACTTGGGGGCGGGAAGCTTTCTTT.

The chain employs TRBV7-9 and TRBJ2-3; no reliable D call. V lost 4 bases, J lost 6 bases, and 17 bases lay in between. The CDR3 length is 15 residues. Germline V lookup: CDR1 SEHNR, CDR2 FQNEAQ (reference sequence). The CDR3 region is CASSSPAARADTQYF. DNA of the CDR3: TGTGCCAGCAGCTCCCCGGCCGCCCGAGCGGATACGCAGTATTTT. The full variable domain, its missing parts supplied by reference TRBV7-9 and TRBJ2-3, is DTGVSQNPRHKITKRGQNVTFRCDPISEHNRLYWYRQTLGQGPEFLTYFQNEAQLEKSRLLSDRFSAERPKGSFSTLEIQRTEQGDSAMYLCASSSPAARADTQYFGPGTRLTVL.

The chain uses TRBV2 and TRBJ2-1; 8 bases match TRBD2. Trimming removed 4 bases from V and 9 bases from J; junction bases left unmatched: 11. The CDR3 has 15 residues. Per germline, CDR1 SNHLY and CDR2 FYNNEI. CDR3 amino acids: CASSVGSGTRTEQFF. CDR3 nucleotides: TGTGCCAGCAGTGTGGGTAGCGGGACAAGGACTGAGCAGTTCTTC.

The chain combines TRBV7-3 with TRBJ2-1, with TRBD2 matching over 9 bases. Germline V gene sequence: CDR1 SGHTA, CDR2 FQGTGA. This CDR3 has 17 residues. J was trimmed by 4 bases and V by 1 base; bases with no gene match: 8. This CDR3 reads CASSLSYGGGGYNEQFF. For the CDR3, the DNA is TGTGCCAGCAGCTTAAGTTATGGCGGGGGGGGATACAATGAGCAGTTCTTC.

This clone was detected a few times. J is TRBJ2-3 and V is TRBV5-4, with TRBD2 matching 7 bases. The CDR3 has 17 amino acids. Germline values: CDR1 SGHNT, CDR2 YYREEE (reference sequence). V shed 4 bases, J shed 1 base, and the junction held 12 bases outside the gene matches. Here the CDR3 reads CASSPPPTGGRTDTQYF. Written as DNA, the CDR3 is TGTGCCAGCAGCCCCCCTCCTACGGGGGGACGCACAGATACGCAGTATTTT.

The gene calls are TRBV7-9 and TRBJ1-5; TRBD1 aligns across 9 bases. The length of the CDR3 is 16 residues. Unmatched junction bases numbered 12, after V lost 4 bases and J lost 8 bases. CDR1 and CDR2 from the germline V gene are SEHNR and FQNEAQ (reference sequence). CDR3 protein: CASSSGYRGPGEPQHF. As DNA, the CDR3 is TGTGCCAGCAGCTCTGGGTACAGGGGGCCCGGAGAGCCCCAGCATTTT.

The J gene is TRBJ2-7, the V gene TRBV7-8, with 16 bases identical to TRBD2. Germline CDR1 and CDR2: SGHVS and FQNEAQ. With 6 bases clipped from V and 6 bases from J, the junction kept 5 bases outside the gene matches. This CDR3 region has 15 residues. The CDR3 sequence: CASSSGLAGGREQYF. CDR3 DNA sequence: TGTGCCAGCAGTTCGGGACTAGCGGGGGGGCGCGAGCAGTACTTC.

The chain carries TRBV2 and TRBJ2-6; 12 positions match TRBD1. The germline V gene encodes CDR1 SNHLY and CDR2 FYNNEI. V was pared by 5 bases and J by 4 bases, with 6 bases of the junction left unmatched. The CDR3 is 17 amino acids. The CDR3 spells CASSSRDRGLGANVLTF. As DNA, the CDR3 is TGTGCCAGCAGTTCCCGGGACAGGGGGCTGGGGGCCAACGTCCTGACTTTC. Combining the CDR3 with reference TRBV2 and TRBJ2-6 gives the whole variable domain EPEVTQTPSHQVTQMGQEVILRCVPISNHLYFYWYRQILGQKVEFLVSFYNNEISEKSEIFDDQFSVERPDGSNFTLKIRSTKLEDSAMYFCASSSRDRGLGANVLTFGAGSRLTVL.